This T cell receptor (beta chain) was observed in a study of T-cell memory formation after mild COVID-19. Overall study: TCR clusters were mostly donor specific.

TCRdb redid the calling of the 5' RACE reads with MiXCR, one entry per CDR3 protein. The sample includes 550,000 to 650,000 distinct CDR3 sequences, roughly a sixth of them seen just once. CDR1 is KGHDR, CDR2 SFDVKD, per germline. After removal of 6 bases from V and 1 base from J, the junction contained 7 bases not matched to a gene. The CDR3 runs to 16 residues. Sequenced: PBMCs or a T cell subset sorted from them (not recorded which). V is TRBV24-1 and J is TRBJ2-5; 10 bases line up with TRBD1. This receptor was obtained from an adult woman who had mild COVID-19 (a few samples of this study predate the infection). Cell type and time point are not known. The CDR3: CATSPSRDRGQETQYF. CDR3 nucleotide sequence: TGTGCCACCAGTCCGTCCCGGGACAGGGGCCAAGAGACCCAGTACTTC.